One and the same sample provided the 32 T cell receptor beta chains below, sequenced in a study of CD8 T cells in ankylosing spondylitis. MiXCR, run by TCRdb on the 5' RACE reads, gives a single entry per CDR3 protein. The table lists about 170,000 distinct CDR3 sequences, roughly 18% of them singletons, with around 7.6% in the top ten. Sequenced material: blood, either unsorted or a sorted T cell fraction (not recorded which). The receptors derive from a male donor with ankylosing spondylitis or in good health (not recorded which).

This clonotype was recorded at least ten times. The chain's CDR3 is CASSLELGVYGYTF. The CDR3 DNA reads TGTGCCAGCAGTTTAGAACTTGGGGTTTATGGCTACACCTTC. V gene TRBV12-3 or TRBV12-4 combines with J gene TRBJ1-2; no clear D gene. Trimming removed 1 base at V and 5 bases at J, with 11 bases between. The CDR3 has 14 amino acids.

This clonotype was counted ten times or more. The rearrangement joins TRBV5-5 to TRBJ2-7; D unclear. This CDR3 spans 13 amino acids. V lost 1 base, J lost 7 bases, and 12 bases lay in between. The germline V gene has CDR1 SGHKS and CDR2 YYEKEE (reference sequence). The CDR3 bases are TGTGCCAGCAGCTTGTATGAGACACGGGAGCAGTACTTC. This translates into CASSLYETREQYF.

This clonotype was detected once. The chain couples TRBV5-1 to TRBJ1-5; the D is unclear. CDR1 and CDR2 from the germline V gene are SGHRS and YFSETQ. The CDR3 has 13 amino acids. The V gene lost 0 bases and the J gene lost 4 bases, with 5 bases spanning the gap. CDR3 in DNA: TGCGCCAGCAGCTTGGGGGTAAATCAGCCCCAGCATTTT. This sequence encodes CASSLGVNQPQHF.

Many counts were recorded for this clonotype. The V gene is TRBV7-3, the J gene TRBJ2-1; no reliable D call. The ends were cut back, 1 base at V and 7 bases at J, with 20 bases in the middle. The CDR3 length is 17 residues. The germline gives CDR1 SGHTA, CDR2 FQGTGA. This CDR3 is CASSLKKPGRNWNEQFF. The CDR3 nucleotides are TGTGCCAGCAGCTTAAAAAAGCCAGGACGCAATTGGAATGAGCAGTTCTTC.

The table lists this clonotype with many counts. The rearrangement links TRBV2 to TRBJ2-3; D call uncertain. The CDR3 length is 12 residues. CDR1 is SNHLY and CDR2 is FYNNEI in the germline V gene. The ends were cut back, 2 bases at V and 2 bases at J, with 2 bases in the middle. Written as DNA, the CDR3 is TGTGCCAGCAGTGAAAACACAGATACGCAGTATTTT. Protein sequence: CASSENTDTQYF.

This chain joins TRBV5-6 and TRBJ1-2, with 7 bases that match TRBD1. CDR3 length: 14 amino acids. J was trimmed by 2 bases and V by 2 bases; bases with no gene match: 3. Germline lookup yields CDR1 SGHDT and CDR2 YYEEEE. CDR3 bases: TGTGCCAGCAGCTTAATACAGGGGAACTATGGCTACACCTTC. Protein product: CASSLIQGNYGYTF.

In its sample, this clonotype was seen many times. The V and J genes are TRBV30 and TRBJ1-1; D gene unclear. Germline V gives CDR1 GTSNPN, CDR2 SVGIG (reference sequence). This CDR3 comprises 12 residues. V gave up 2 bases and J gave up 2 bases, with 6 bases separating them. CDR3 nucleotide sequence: TGTGCCTGGAGTCCTGGTAACACTGAAGCTTTCTTT. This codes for CAWSPGNTEAFF. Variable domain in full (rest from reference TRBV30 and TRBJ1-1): SQTIHQWPATLVQPVGSPLSLECTVEGTSNPNLYWYRQAAGRGLQLLFYSVGIGQISSEVPQNLSASRPQDRQFILSSKKLLLSDSGFYLCAWSPGNTEAFFGQGTRLTVV.

The DNA of the CDR3 is TGTGCCAGCAGTTTAGGACTAGCGGAGGTCAATGAGCAGTTCTTC. Amino acid sequence: CASSLGLAEVNEQFF. The chain is built from TRBV12-3 or TRBV12-4 and TRBJ2-1, with TRBD2 matching over 9 bases. The J segment lost 6 bases and the V segment lost 1 base, leaving 4 bases of the junction unmatched. The CDR3 is made up of 15 amino acids.

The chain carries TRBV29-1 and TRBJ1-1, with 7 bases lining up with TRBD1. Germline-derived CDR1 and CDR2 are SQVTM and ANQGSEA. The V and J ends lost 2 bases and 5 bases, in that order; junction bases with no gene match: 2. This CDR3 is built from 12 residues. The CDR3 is CSVESGGTEAFF. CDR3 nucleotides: TGCAGCGTTGAATCAGGGGGGACTGAAGCTTTCTTT.

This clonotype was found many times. The CDR3 nucleotides read TGTGCCAGCAGCTTGGGGGGGCTGGGGACTGAAGCTTTCTTT. This encodes CASSLGGLGTEAFF. The rearrangement joins TRBV5-6 to TRBJ1-1; a possible D gene is TRBD1 (6 bases). Trimming cost V 0 bases and J 5 bases, with 11 bases left between them. The germline CDR1 and CDR2 sequences are SGHDT and YYEEEE. This CDR3 is built from 14 residues. Variable domain in full (rest from reference TRBV5-6 and TRBJ1-1): DAGVTQSPTHLIKTRGQQVTLRCSPKSGHDTVSWYQQALGQGPQFIFQYYEEEERQRGNFPDRFSGHQFPNYSSELNVNALLLGDSALYLCASSLGGLGTEAFFGQGTRLTVV.

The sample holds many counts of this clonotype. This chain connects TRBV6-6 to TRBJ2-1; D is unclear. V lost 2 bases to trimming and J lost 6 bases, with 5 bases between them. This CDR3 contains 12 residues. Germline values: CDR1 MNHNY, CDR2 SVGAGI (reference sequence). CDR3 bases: TGTGCCAGCAGTTACCGCCCCAATGAGCAGTTCTTC. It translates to CASSYRPNEQFF.

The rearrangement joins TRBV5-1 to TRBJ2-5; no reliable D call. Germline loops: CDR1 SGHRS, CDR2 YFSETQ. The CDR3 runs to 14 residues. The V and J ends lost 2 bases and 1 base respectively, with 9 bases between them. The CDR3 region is CASSLQKGQETQYF. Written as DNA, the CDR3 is TGCGCCAGCAGCTTACAGAAAGGCCAAGAGACCCAGTACTTC.

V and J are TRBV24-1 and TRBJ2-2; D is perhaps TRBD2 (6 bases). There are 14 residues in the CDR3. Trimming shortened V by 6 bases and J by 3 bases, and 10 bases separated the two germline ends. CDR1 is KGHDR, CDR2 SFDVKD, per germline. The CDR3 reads CATSPGGDTGELFF. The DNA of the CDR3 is TGTGCCACCAGTCCCGGGGGTGACACCGGGGAGCTGTTTTTT.

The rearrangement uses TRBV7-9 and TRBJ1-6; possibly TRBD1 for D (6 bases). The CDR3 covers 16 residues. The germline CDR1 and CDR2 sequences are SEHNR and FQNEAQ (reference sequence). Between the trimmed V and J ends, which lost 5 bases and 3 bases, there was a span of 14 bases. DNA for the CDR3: TGTGCCAGCAGCGCGTCCCGGACAGTCTATAATTCACCCCTCCACTTT. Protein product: CASSASRTVYNSPLHF.

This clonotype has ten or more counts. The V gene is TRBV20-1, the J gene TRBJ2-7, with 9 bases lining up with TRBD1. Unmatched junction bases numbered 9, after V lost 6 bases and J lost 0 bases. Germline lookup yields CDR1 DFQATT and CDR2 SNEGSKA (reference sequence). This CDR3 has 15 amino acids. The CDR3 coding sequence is TGCAGTGCCCTTTATCCGGGACAGGGCTCCTACGAGCAGTACTTC. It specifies CSALYPGQGSYEQYF.

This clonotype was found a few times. The CDR3 nucleotides are TGTGCCAGCAGCCCAGCGGGGGGAAACACCGGGGAGCTGTTTTTT. Its translation: CASSPAGGNTGELFF. This rearrangement joins TRBV12-3 or TRBV12-4 to TRBJ2-2; 9 bases match TRBD2. CDR3 length: 15 amino acids. J was trimmed by 2 bases and V by 6 bases; bases with no gene match: 4.

The CDR3 nucleotides read TGTGCCAGCAGTCAACGGGACACCTCCTACGAGCAGTACTTC. Translated, it gives CASSQRDTSYEQYF. The J gene is TRBJ2-7, the V gene TRBV28; TRBD1 is a possible D gene (6 bases). V lost 5 bases and J 0 bases, leaving 11 bases between the germline ends. The CDR3 consists of 14 residues. Looked up from germline, CDR1 is MDHEN and CDR2 is SYDVKM.

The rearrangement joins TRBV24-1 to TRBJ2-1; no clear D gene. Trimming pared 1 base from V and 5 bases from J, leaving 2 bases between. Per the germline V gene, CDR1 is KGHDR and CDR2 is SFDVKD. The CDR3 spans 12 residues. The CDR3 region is CATSDFHNEQFF. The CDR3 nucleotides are TGTGCCACCAGTGATTTTCACAATGAGCAGTTCTTC.

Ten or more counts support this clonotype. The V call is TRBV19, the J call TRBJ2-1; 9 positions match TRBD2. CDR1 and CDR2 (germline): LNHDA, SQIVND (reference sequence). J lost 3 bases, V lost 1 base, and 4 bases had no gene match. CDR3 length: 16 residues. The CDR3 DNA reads TGTGCCAGTAGTATAGTCGCGGGAGGGGACTACAATGAGCAGTTCTTC. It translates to CASSIVAGGDYNEQFF.

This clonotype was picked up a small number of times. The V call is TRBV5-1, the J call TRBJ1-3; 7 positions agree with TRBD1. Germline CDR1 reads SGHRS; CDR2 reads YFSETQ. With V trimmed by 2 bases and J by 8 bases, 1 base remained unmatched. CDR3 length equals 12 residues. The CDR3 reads CASSFDRDTIYF. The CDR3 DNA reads TGCGCCAGCAGCTTCGACAGGGACACCATATATTTT.

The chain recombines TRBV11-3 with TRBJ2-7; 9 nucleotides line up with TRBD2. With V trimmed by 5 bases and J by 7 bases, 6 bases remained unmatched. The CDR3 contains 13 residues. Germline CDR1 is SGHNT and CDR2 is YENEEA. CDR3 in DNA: TGTGCCAGCAGCCAAGGGACTAGCCGGGAGCAGTACTTC. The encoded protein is CASSQGTSREQYF.

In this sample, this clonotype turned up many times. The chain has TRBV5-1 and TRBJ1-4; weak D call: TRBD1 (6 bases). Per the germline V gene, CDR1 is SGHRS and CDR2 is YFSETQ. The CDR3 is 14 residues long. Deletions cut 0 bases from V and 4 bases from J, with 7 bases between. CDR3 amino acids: CASSLAGVNEKLFF. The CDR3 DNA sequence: TGCGCCAGCAGCTTGGCAGGGGTTAATGAAAAACTGTTTTTT.

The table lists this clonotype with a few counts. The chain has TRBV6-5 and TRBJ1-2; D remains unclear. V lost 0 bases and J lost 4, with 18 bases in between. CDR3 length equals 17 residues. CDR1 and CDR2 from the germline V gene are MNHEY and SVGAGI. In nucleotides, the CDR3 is TGTGCCAGCAGTTACTCGAGAAGGAGGGAAAACAGCTATGGCTACACCTTC. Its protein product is CASSYSRRRENSYGYTF.

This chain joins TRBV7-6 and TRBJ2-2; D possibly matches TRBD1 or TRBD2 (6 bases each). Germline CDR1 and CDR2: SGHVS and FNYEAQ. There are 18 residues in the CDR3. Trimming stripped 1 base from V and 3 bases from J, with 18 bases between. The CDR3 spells CASSLGQGTSLDTGELFF. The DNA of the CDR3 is TGTGCCAGCAGCTTAGGCCAGGGGACTTCGCTGGACACCGGGGAGCTGTTTTTT.

CDR3 protein: CASSLSRNSYNEQFF. CDR3 nucleotide sequence: TGTGCCAGCAGCTTAAGTAGAAACTCCTACAATGAGCAGTTCTTC. This chain uses TRBV7-6 with TRBJ2-1; D uncertain. Between the trimmed V and J ends, which lost 2 bases and 0 bases, there was a span of 8 bases. Germline V lookup: CDR1 SGHVS, CDR2 FNYEAQ. The CDR3 is 15 residues long.

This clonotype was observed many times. CDR3 coding DNA: TGCGCCAGCAGCGGGACAGGTCGGGACGGCGAGCAGTACTTC. Its translation is CASSGTGRDGEQYF. This chain connects TRBV5-1 to TRBJ2-7; 8 positions match TRBD1. This CDR3 has 14 amino acids. J gave up 6 bases and V 4 bases, and 9 bases lay outside the gene matches. Per the germline V gene, CDR1 is SGHRS and CDR2 is YFSETQ.

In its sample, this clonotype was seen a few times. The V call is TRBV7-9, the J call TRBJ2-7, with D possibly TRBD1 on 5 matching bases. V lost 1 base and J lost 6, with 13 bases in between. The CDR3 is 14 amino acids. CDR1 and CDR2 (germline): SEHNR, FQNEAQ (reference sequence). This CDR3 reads CASSLEGASPEQYF. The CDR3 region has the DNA TGTGCCAGCAGCTTAGAAGGGGCTTCACCCGAGCAGTACTTC.

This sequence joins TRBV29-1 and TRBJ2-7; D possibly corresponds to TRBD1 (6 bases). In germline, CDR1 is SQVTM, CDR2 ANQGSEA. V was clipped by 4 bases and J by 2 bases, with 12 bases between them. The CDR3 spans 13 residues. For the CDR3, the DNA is TGCAGCGTTGCACCTTCAGGGGCCTACGAGCAGTACTTC. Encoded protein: CSVAPSGAYEQYF.

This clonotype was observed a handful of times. This CDR3 reads CASSSQGVGNTEAFF. CDR3 sequence (DNA): TGCGCCAGCAGCTCGCAGGGGGTCGGGAACACTGAAGCTTTCTTT. This chain joins TRBV5-1 and TRBJ1-1; 7 bases match TRBD1. Germline CDR1 is SGHRS and CDR2 is YFSETQ. Trimming removed 3 bases from V and 1 base from J; junction bases left unmatched: 6. This CDR3 contains 15 residues. The variable domain in full, with the rest retrieved from reference TRBV5-1 and TRBJ1-1, is KAGVTQTPRYLIKTRGQQVTLSCSPISGHRSVSWYQQTPGQGLQFLFEYFSETQRNKGNFPGRFSGRQFSNSRSEMNVSTLELGDSALYLCASSSQGVGNTEAFFGQGTRLTVV.

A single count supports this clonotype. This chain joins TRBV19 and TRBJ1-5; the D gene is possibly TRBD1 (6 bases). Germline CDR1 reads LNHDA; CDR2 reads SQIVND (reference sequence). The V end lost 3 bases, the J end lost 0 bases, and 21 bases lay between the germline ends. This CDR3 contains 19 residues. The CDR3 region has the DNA TGTGCCAGTAGTATTGGCGGACACACGGGGGGCTATAGCAATCAGCCCCAGCATTTT. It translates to CASSIGGHTGGYSNQPQHF.

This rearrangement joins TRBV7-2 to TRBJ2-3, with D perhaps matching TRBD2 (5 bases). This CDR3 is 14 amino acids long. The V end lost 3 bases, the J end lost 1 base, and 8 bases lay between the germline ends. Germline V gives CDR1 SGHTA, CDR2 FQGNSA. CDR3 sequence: CASSLDGGTDTQYF. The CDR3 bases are TGTGCCAGCAGCTTGGACGGGGGCACAGATACGCAGTATTTT.

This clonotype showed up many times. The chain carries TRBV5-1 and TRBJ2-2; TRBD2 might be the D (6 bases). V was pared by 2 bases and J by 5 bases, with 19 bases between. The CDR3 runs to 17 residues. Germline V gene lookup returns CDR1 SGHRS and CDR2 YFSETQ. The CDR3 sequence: CASSFTLSWRGTGELFF. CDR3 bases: TGCGCCAGCAGCTTCACCCTAAGCTGGCGGGGAACCGGGGAGCTGTTTTTT.